Listed below are T cell receptor beta chains from one sample, sequenced in a study of glioma-infiltrating T cells. TCRdb independently ran MiXCR on the multiplex PCR reads; one entry per CDR3 protein. The sample consists of fewer than 200,000 distinct CDR3 sequences, more than 35% of them appearing once. Sequences were obtained from glioma tissue, nonneoplastic brain tissue, or PBMCs (not recorded which). The receptors stem from a human donor with low-grade glioma or glioblastoma, undergoing nonglioma brain surgery, or in good health (not recorded which). The CDR3 runs from the conserved cysteine through the conserved F or W. A D gene is named only where the DNA matches it firmly. Clone size, where shown, is once, few, many, or a class for clones that have expanded.

V gene: TRBV14; clone size: -; D gene: -; CDR3 length: 13; J gene: TRBJ1-4; CDR3 DNA: TGTGCCAGCAGTCGGGAACTTAATGAAAAACTGTTTTTT; CDR3 protein: CASSRELNEKLFF
V gene: TRBV20-1; clone size: once; D gene: TRBD1; CDR3 length: 15; J gene: TRBJ1-5; CDR3 DNA: TGCAGTGCTAGAGAGAGGGGACAGACTAATCAGCCCCAGCATTTT; CDR3 protein: CSARERGQTNQPQHF
V gene: TRBV6-1; clone size: many; D gene: TRBD1; CDR3 length: 15; J gene: TRBJ2-2; CDR3 DNA: TGTGCCAGCACTCGCAAGGGGGCGCGGACCGGGGAGCTGTTTTTT; CDR3 protein: CASTRKGARTGELFF
V gene: TRBV28; clone size: many; D gene: TRBD1; CDR3 length: 15; J gene: TRBJ2-6; CDR3 DNA: TGTGCCAGCGTAACAGGGGGCGCTGGGGCCAACGTCCTGACTTTC; CDR3 protein: CASVTGGAGANVLTF
V gene: TRBV10-3; clone size: many; D gene: TRBD1; CDR3 length: 15; J gene: TRBJ1-1; CDR3 DNA: TGTGCCATCAGGAGGGGACCGACAGGGGAAACTGAAGCTTTCTTT; CDR3 protein: CAIRRGPTGETEAFF
V gene: TRBV2; clone size: -; D gene: -; CDR3 length: 14; J gene: TRBJ1-6; CDR3 DNA: TGTGCCAGCACTTTAGGATTCTGGAATTCACCCCTCCACTTT; CDR3 protein: CASTLGFWNSPLHF
V gene: TRBV28; clone size: -; D gene: -; CDR3 length: 15; J gene: TRBJ2-6; CDR3 DNA: TGTACCAGCAGGGAACAGAGGACGGGGGCCAACGTCCTGACTTTC; CDR3 protein: CTSREQRTGANVLTF
V gene: TRBV9; clone size: -; D gene: -; CDR3 length: 13; J gene: TRBJ1-1; CDR3 DNA: TGTGCCAGCAGTCAGGGAACGAACACTGAAGCTTTCTTT; CDR3 protein: CASSQGTNTEAFF
V gene: TRBV3-1; clone size: -; D gene: -; CDR3 length: 14; J gene: TRBJ2-5; CDR3 DNA: TGTGCCAGCAGCTCCAGGGGGGGACAAGAGACCCAGTACTTC; CDR3 protein: CASSSRGGQETQYF
V gene: TRBV13; clone size: few; D gene: -; CDR3 length: 14; J gene: TRBJ2-1; CDR3 DNA: TGTGCCAGCAGCTTAGGCCGAGGATCCAATGAGCAGTTCTTC; CDR3 protein: CASSLGRGSNEQFF
V gene: TRBV28; clone size: many; D gene: -; CDR3 length: 12; J gene: TRBJ2-1; CDR3 DNA: TGTGCCAGCGCTGGGGATGGAGATGAGCAGTTCTTC; CDR3 protein: CASAGDGDEQFF
V gene: TRBV6-6; clone size: -; D gene: -; CDR3 length: 15; J gene: TRBJ2-2; CDR3 DNA: TGTGCCAGCACCAAAGGTGGAGTGAACACCGGGGAGCTGTTTTTT; CDR3 protein: CASTKGGVNTGELFF
V gene: TRBV20-1; clone size: many; D gene: -; CDR3 length: 14; J gene: TRBJ2-7; CDR3 DNA: TGCAGTGCCCTAAGGGGCCAGGGTACCTACGAGCAGTACTTC; CDR3 protein: CSALRGQGTYEQYF
V gene: TRBV12-3/TRBV12-4; clone size: -; D gene: TRBD1; CDR3 length: 13; J gene: TRBJ1-2; CDR3 DNA: TGTGCCAGCAGTTTAAAGGGGGCGAGTGGCTACACCTTC; CDR3 protein: CASSLKGASGYTF
V gene: TRBV20-1; clone size: many; D gene: TRBD1; CDR3 length: 15; J gene: TRBJ2-7; CDR3 DNA: TGCAGTGCTAGAGCAGTGGACAGGGGGCTCTACGAGCAGTACTTC; CDR3 protein: CSARAVDRGLYEQYF
V gene: TRBV29-1; clone size: -; D gene: TRBD2; CDR3 length: 20; J gene: TRBJ2-1; CDR3 DNA: TGCAGCGTTCGTCTAGCGGGAGTTTCCTTTCGGGTTGGGTCCTACAATGAGCAGTTCTTC; CDR3 protein: CSVRLAGVSFRVGSYNEQFF
V gene: TRBV7-9; clone size: few; D gene: TRBD2; CDR3 length: 15; J gene: TRBJ2-1; CDR3 DNA: TGTGCCAGCAGCGATCTGGGGGAGGGCTCGGATGAGCAGTTCTTC; CDR3 protein: CASSDLGEGSDEQFF
V gene: TRBV12-3/TRBV12-4; clone size: -; D gene: TRBD1; CDR3 length: 12; J gene: TRBJ1-1; CDR3 DNA: TGTGCCAGCAGCACAGGGGGCACTGAAGCTTACTTT; CDR3 protein: CASSTGGTEAYF
V gene: TRBV19; clone size: few; D gene: -; CDR3 length: 12; J gene: TRBJ2-1; CDR3 DNA: TGTGCCAGTAGTATTATTCCCCATGAGCAGTTCTTC; CDR3 protein: CASSIIPHEQFF
V gene: TRBV15; clone size: many; D gene: TRBD2; CDR3 length: 15; J gene: TRBJ2-7; CDR3 DNA: TGTGCCACCAGCAGAGAGGGACTAGCGGAATACGAGCAGTACTTC; CDR3 protein: CATSREGLAEYEQYF
V gene: TRBV5-1; clone size: -; D gene: TRBD2; CDR3 length: 15; J gene: TRBJ2-3; CDR3 DNA: TGCGCCAGCAGCCCCCTTAGCGGGAGCGCAGATACGCAGTATTTT; CDR3 protein: CASSPLSGSADTQYF
V gene: TRBV6-1; clone size: many; D gene: TRBD2; CDR3 length: 13; J gene: TRBJ2-1; CDR3 DNA: TGTGCCAGCAGTTCCGGGAGGCCACTTGAGCAGTTCTTC; CDR3 protein: CASSSGRPLEQFF
V gene: TRBV28; clone size: many; D gene: TRBD1; CDR3 length: 15; J gene: TRBJ2-7; CDR3 DNA: TGTGCCAGCAGTTTAGTGGGACAGGGGAATTACGAGCAGTACTTC; CDR3 protein: CASSLVGQGNYEQYF
V gene: TRBV2; clone size: many; D gene: -; CDR3 length: 13; J gene: TRBJ1-2; CDR3 DNA: TGTGCCAGCTCCTTAGAACGAGACTATGGCTACACCTTC; CDR3 protein: CASSLERDYGYTF
V gene: TRBV4-1; clone size: many; D gene: TRBD1; CDR3 length: 13; J gene: TRBJ2-7; CDR3 DNA: TGCGCCAGCAGGTCCGGGACAGGTTACGAGCAGTACTTC; CDR3 protein: CASRSGTGYEQYF
V gene: TRBV5-1; clone size: -; D gene: TRBD2; CDR3 length: 17; J gene: TRBJ2-1; CDR3 DNA: TGCGCCAGCAGCTTGGCCGTTGGTGGGACTAGCATGGATGAGCAGTTCTTC; CDR3 protein: CASSLAVGGTSMDEQFF
V gene: TRBV14; clone size: many; D gene: -; CDR3 length: 15; J gene: TRBJ2-3; CDR3 DNA: TGTGCCAGCAGCCAAGCGGTTTCTAGCACAGATACGCAGTATTTT; CDR3 protein: CASSQAVSSTDTQYF
V gene: TRBV30; clone size: -; D gene: -; CDR3 length: 14; J gene: TRBJ1-1; CDR3 DNA: TGTGCCGGCAATACGGGACGCAAGAACACTGAAGCTTTCTTT; CDR3 protein: CAGNTGRKNTEAFF
V gene: TRBV15; clone size: -; D gene: -; CDR3 length: 16; J gene: TRBJ2-3; CDR3 DNA: TGTGCCACCAGCCTGCCCGGGTCGCTAGGGGCAGATACGCAGTATTTT; CDR3 protein: CATSLPGSLGADTQYF
V gene: TRBV19; clone size: -; D gene: TRBD1; CDR3 length: 14; J gene: TRBJ2-1; CDR3 DNA: TGTGCCAGCCACAGGACAGGGGGTTACAATGAGCAGTTCTTC; CDR3 protein: CASHRTGGYNEQFF
V gene: TRBV11-2; clone size: -; D gene: -; CDR3 length: 14; J gene: TRBJ2-3; CDR3 DNA: TGTGCCAGCAGCTGGGCGCCCGGGCCAGATACGCAGTATTTT; CDR3 protein: CASSWAPGPDTQYF
V gene: TRBV6-1; clone size: many; D gene: -; CDR3 length: 13; J gene: TRBJ2-7; CDR3 DNA: TGTGCCAGCAGTCCGACTATTTCCTACGAGCAGTACTTC; CDR3 protein: CASSPTISYEQYF
V gene: TRBV27; clone size: -; D gene: TRBD2; CDR3 length: 16; J gene: TRBJ2-1; CDR3 DNA: TGTGCCAGCAGCTGCTCCGGGACTAGTGGGTACAATGAGCAGTTCTTC; CDR3 protein: CASSCSGTSGYNEQFF
V gene: TRBV12-3/TRBV12-4; clone size: -; D gene: -; CDR3 length: 13; J gene: TRBJ1-5; CDR3 DNA: TGTGCCAGCAGACGTTATAACAATCAGCCCCAGCATTTT; CDR3 protein: CASRRYNNQPQHF
V gene: TRBV7-7; clone size: few; D gene: TRBD2; CDR3 length: 14; J gene: TRBJ2-5; CDR3 DNA: TGTGCCAGCAGCTCCACCCGGGGGGGAGAGACCCAGTACTTC; CDR3 protein: CASSSTRGGETQYF
V gene: TRBV19; clone size: many; D gene: -; CDR3 length: 13; J gene: TRBJ1-5; CDR3 DNA: TGTGCCAGTAGTATAACAGCACATCAGCCCCAGCATTTT; CDR3 protein: CASSITAHQPQHF
V gene: TRBV5-5; clone size: -; D gene: TRBD2; CDR3 length: 16; J gene: TRBJ2-4; CDR3 DNA: TGTGCCAGCAGCTTGGGCGTCTCAGGGAGGGTTAACATTAAGTACTTC; CDR3 protein: CASSLGVSGRVNIKYF
V gene: TRBV20-1; clone size: -; D gene: -; CDR3 length: 14; J gene: TRBJ1-5; CDR3 DNA: TGCAGTGCCAGTCGCGGGAATAGCAATCAGCCCCAGCATTTT; CDR3 protein: CSASRGNSNQPQHF
V gene: TRBV3-1; clone size: few; D gene: -; CDR3 length: 13; J gene: TRBJ2-5; CDR3 DNA: TGTGCCAGCAGCCCAGTGGATGGGGAGACCCAGTACTTC; CDR3 protein: CASSPVDGETQYF
V gene: TRBV5-4; clone size: -; D gene: TRBD2; CDR3 length: 17; J gene: TRBJ2-1; CDR3 DNA: TGTGCCAGCAGCACGGGACTATTTACAACATCCTACAATGAGCAGTTCTTC; CDR3 protein: CASSTGLFTTSYNEQFF